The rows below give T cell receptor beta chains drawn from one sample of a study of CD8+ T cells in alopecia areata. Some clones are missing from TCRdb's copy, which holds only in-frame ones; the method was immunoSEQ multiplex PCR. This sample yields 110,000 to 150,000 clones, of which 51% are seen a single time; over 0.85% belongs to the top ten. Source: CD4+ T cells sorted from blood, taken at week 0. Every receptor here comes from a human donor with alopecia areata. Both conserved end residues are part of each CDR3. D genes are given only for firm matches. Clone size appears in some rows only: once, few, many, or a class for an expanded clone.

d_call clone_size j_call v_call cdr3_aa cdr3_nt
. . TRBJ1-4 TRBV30 CAWEANEKLFF TGTGCCTGGGAAGCTAATGAAAAACTGTTTTTT
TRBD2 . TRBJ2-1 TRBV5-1 CASSSAGGNHHEQFF TGCGCCAGCAGCTCAGCGGGAGGCAACCACCATGAGCAGTTCTTC
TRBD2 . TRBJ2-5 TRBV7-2 CASSLTAGGETQYF TGTGCCAGCAGCTTGACCGCCGGGGGGGAGACCCAGTACTTC
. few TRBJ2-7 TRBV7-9 CASSSTEGRYEQYF TGTGCCAGCAGCTCGACCGAAGGGAGGTACGAGCAGTACTTC
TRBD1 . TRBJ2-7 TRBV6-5 CASKRQGPHEQYF TGTGCCAGCAAAAGACAGGGGCCCCACGAGCAGTACTTC
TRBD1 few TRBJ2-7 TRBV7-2 CASSSNTGASYEQYF TGTGCCAGCAGCTCGAATACAGGGGCATCCTACGAGCAGTACTTC
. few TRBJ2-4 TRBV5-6 CASSLGNLLAKNIQYF TGTGCCAGCAGCCTTGGTAACCTTCTAGCCAAAAACATTCAGTACTTC
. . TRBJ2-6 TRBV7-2 CASSDWSGANVLTF TGTGCCAGCAGTGACTGGAGTGGGGCCAACGTCCTGACTTTC
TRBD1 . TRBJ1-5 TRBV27 CASRFTGQGARSNQPQHF TGTGCCAGCAGATTCACCGGACAGGGGGCGAGAAGCAATCAGCCCCAGCATTTT
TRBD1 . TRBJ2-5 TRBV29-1 CSVVLGGTGETQYF TGCAGCGTTGTTTTAGGGGGGACAGGGGAGACCCAGTACTTC
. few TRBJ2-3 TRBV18 CASSDTITDTQYF TGTGCCAGCTCAGACACCATTACAGATACGCAGTATTTT
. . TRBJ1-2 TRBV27 CASRRENYGYTF TGTGCCAGCAGGAGGGAGAACTATGGCTACACCTTC
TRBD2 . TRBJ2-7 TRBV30 CAWCLAGVGEQYF TGTGCCTGGTGCCTAGCGGGAGTAGGTGAGCAGTACTTC
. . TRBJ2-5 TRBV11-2 CASRGRGETQYF TGTGCCAGCAGAGGGAGAGGAGAGACCCAGTACTTC
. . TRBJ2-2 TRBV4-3 CASSQVVSRGDGELFF TGCGCCAGCAGCCAAGTTGTGTCCAGGGGCGATGGGGAGCTGTTTTTT
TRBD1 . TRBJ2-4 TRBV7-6 CASSRDGQGNIQYF TGTGCCAGCAGCCGTGATGGACAGGGGAACATTCAGTACTTC
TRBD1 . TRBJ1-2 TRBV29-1 CSVVGQGKGYTF TGCAGCGTTGTAGGACAGGGAAAGGGCTACACCTTC
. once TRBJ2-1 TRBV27 CASSPAVGWRTYNEQFF TGTGCCAGCAGTCCCGCTGTAGGGTGGAGGACCTACAATGAGCAGTTCTTC
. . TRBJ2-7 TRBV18 CASSPPNPGSYEQYF TGTGCCAGCTCACCACCTAACCCCGGCTCCTACGAGCAGTACTTC
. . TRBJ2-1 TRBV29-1 CSVDEGLHNEQFF TGCAGCGTTGATGAGGGCCTACATAATGAGCAGTTCTTC
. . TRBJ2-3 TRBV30 CAWERDGDTQYF TGTGCCTGGGAGCGTGATGGAGATACGCAGTATTTT
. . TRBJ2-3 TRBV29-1 CSVEWATDTQYF TGCAGCGTTGAATGGGCCACAGATACGCAGTATTTT
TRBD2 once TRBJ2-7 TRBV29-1 CSVATSGYYEQYF TGCAGCGTCGCGACTAGCGGTTACTACGAGCAGTACTTC
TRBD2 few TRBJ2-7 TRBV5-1 CASSSTSGTSGSEQYF TGCGCCAGCAGCTCTACCTCCGGGACTAGCGGGAGCGAGCAGTACTTC
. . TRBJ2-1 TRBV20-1 CSTLRYNEQFF TGCAGCACTCTCCGTTACAATGAGCAGTTCTTC
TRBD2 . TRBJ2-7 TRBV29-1 CSVEFRTSGRAYEQYF TGCAGCGTTGAATTTCGGACTAGCGGGAGGGCCTACGAGCAGTACTTC
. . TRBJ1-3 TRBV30 CAWTEGDIGNTIYF TGTGCCTGGACCGAGGGGGACATCGGAAACACCATATATTTT
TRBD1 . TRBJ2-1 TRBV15 CATTQLDRASNEQFF TGTGCCACCACGCAACTCGACAGGGCCTCCAATGAGCAGTTCTTC
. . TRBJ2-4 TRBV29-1 CSVYRTKGDIQYF TGCAGCGTTTACCGGACTAAAGGGGACATTCAGTACTTC
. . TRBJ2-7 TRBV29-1 CSVGPSDSYEQYF TGCAGCGTTGGTCCTAGCGACTCCTACGAGCAGTACTTC
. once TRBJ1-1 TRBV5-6 CASSMTGRLMNTEAFF TGTGCCAGCAGCATGACAGGACGGCTTATGAACACTGAAGCTTTCTTT
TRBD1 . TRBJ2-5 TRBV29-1 CSGRQGPETQYF TGCAGCGGGCGACAGGGCCCAGAGACCCAGTACTTC
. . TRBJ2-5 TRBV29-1 CSAGKETQYF TGCAGCGCTGGCAAAGAGACCCAGTACTTC
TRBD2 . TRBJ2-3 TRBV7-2 CASSPGTSADTQYF TGTGCCAGCAGCCCCGGGACTAGCGCAGATACGCAGTATTTT
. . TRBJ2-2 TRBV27 CASSLKPHGELFF TGTGCCAGCAGTTTAAAGCCTCACGGGGAGCTGTTTTTT
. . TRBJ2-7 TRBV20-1 CSASRVYEQYF TGCAGTGCTAGCAGGGTTTACGAGCAGTACTTC
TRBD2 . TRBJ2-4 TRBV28 CASSTSAGGKNIQYF TGTGCCAGCAGTACTTCAGCGGGGGGCAAAAACATTCAGTACTTC
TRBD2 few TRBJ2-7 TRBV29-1 CSVVVLREGLYEQYF TGCAGCGTTGTGGTCCTCCGGGAGGGCCTATACGAGCAGTACTTC
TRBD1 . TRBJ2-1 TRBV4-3 CASSLSGGNEQFF TGCGCCAGCAGTTTGTCAGGGGGCAACGAGCAGTTCTTC
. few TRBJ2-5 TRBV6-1 CASSEVSRSQYF TGTGCCAGCAGTGAAGTAAGCAGGTCCCAGTACTTC
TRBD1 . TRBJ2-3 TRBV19 CASRARQGPDTQYF TGTGCCAGTAGAGCGAGACAGGGGCCAGATACGCAGTATTTT
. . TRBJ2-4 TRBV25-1 CASSGPYNDIQYF TGTGCCAGCAGTGGCCCCTATAATGACATTCAGTACTTC
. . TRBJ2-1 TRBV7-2 CASSLERTFYNEQFF TGTGCCAGCAGCTTAGAACGGACCTTCTACAATGAGCAGTTCTTC
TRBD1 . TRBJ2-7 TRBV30 CAWSVRQGLGTSYEQYF TGTGCCTGGAGTGTACGACAGGGCCTCGGGACGTCCTACGAGCAGTACTTC
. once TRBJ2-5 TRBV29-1 CSVGLRGDETQYF TGCAGCGTTGGTCTAAGGGGTGACGAGACCCAGTACTTC
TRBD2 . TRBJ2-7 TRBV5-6 CASSDSGSGYEQYF TGTGCCAGCTCCGATAGCGGGAGCGGGTACGAGCAGTACTTC
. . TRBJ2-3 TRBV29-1 CSVVIGGTDTQYF TGCAGCGTTGTTATCGGGGGCACAGATACGCAGTATTTT
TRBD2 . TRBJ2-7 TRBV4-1 CASSHSRTSGSSYEQYF TGCGCCAGCAGCCATAGCAGGACTAGCGGGTCGTCCTACGAGCAGTACTTC
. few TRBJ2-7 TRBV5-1 CASSVSGSSYEQYF TGCGCCAGCAGCGTTAGCGGTAGCTCCTACGAGCAGTACTTC
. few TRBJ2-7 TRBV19 CASSISHPSSYEQYF TGTGCCAGTAGTATCTCCCACCCGAGCTCCTACGAGCAGTACTTC
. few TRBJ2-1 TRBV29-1 CSAGSMGYNEQFF TGCAGCGCGGGGAGTATGGGGTACAATGAGCAGTTCTTC
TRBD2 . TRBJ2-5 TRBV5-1 CASSRSGSEETQYF TGCGCCAGCAGCAGGAGCGGGAGTGAAGAGACCCAGTACTTC